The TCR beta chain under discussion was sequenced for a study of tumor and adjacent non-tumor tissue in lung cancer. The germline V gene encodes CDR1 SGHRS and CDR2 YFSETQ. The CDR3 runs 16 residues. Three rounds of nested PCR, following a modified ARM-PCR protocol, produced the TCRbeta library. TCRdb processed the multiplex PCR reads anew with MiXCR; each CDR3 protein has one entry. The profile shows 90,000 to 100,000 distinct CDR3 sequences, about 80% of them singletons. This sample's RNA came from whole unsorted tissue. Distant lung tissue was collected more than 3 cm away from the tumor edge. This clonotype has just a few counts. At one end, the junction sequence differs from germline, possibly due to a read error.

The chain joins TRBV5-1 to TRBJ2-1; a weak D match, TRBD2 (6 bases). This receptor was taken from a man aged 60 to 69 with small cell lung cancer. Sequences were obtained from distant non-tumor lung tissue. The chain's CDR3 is CASGLKQPSSYNEQFF. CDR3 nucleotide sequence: TGCGCTAGCGGCTTGAAGCAGCCGAGCTCCTACAATGAGCAATTCTTC.